This passage covers 30 T cell receptor beta chains from one sample sequenced in a study of CD8 T cells in ankylosing spondylitis. Each CDR3 protein gets one entry after TCRdb re-called the 5' RACE reads with MiXCR. This table has over 200,000 distinct CDR3 sequences, roughly 10% appearing once. Input material: blood, either unsorted or a sorted T cell fraction (not recorded which). These receptors all come from a male donor with ankylosing spondylitis or in good health (not recorded which).

This clonotype was counted many times. This chain joins TRBV12-3 or TRBV12-4 and TRBJ1-4, with D perhaps TRBD1 (6 bases). This CDR3 is 15 amino acids long. The V end lost 6 bases, the J end lost 8 bases, and 19 bases lay between the germline ends. CDR3 sequence: CASRSTGRTGEKLFF. DNA of the CDR3: TGTGCCAGCAGGTCTACAGGGAGGACGGGCGAAAAACTGTTTTTT.

This clonotype was detected only a few times. The rearrangement links TRBV7-8 to TRBJ1-1, with TRBD1 as a possible D gene (5 bases). There are 15 residues in the CDR3. V was clipped by 2 bases and J by 0 bases, with 10 bases between them. Germline V CDR1 and CDR2: SGHVS, FQNEAQ. CDR3 in DNA: TGTGCCAGCAGCTTAACAGGACTGTTGAACACTGAAGCTTTCTTT. Translation: CASSLTGLLNTEAFF.

This clonotype occurred many times. CDR3 residues: CASSLSGAGLNTEAFF. The CDR3 coding sequence is TGTGCCAGCAGCTTAAGTGGGGCAGGATTAAACACTGAAGCTTTCTTT. V and J are TRBV7-3 and TRBJ1-1; maybe TRBD1 (5 bases). Germline-derived CDR1 and CDR2 are SGHTA and FQGTGA. CDR3 length: 16 amino acids. V gave up 1 base and J gave up 2 bases, with 14 bases separating them.

In this sample, this clonotype turned up many times. The chain is built from TRBV20-1 and TRBJ1-6; D not certain. The CDR3 is 14 amino acids. V lost 6 bases to trimming and J lost 10 bases, with 19 bases between them. CDR1 is DFQATT and CDR2 is SNEGSKA in the germline V gene (reference sequence). The CDR3: CSAPAGEPGSPLHF. In DNA, the CDR3 is TGCAGTGCCCCGGCCGGGGAACCGGGATCACCCCTCCACTTT.

The chain carries TRBV6-1 and TRBJ1-5; TRBD1 is a possible D gene (5 bases). The germline V and J ends were trimmed by 5 bases and 5 bases, with 13 bases remaining between them. The V gene's germline CDR1 is MNHNS and CDR2 SASEGT. The length of the CDR3 is 14 residues. Here the CDR3 DNA reads TGTGCCAGCAGTATGCGAAGGGGATATCAGCCCCAGCATTTT. It yields the protein CASSMRRGYQPQHF.

In this sample, this clonotype turned up a few times. The chain is built from TRBV29-1 and TRBJ2-5; tentatively, D is TRBD1 or TRBD2 (5 bases each). The CDR3 is 13 amino acids. V dropped 8 bases and J dropped 1 base, with 14 bases sitting between them. The germline CDR1 and CDR2 sequences are SQVTM and ANQGSEA. The CDR3 loop is CSHRRDGQETQYF. As DNA, the CDR3 is TGCAGCCACCGAAGGGACGGCCAAGAGACCCAGTACTTC.

The chain links TRBV6-5 to TRBJ1-3; 9 bases agree with TRBD1. In germline, CDR1 is MNHEY, CDR2 SVGAGI. This CDR3 region has 15 residues. V trimming: 4 bases; J trimming: 4 bases; junction bases outside the gene matches: 5. In DNA, the CDR3 is TGTGCCAGCAGTTCGACAGGGGGTACGGGAAACACCATATATTTT. Protein: CASSSTGGTGNTIYF.

V gene TRBV7-6 combines with J gene TRBJ2-3; no definite D call. The V end was cut by 4 bases, the J end by 6 bases, with 14 bases between. The germline V gene has CDR1 SGHVS and CDR2 FNYEAQ. The CDR3 has 14 residues. CDR3: CASSYAFVSDTQYF. The CDR3 bases are TGTGCCAGCAGCTACGCCTTTGTGTCCGATACGCAGTATTTT.

This clonotype was recorded many times. The chain employs TRBV28 and TRBJ2-3; tentative D call: TRBD2 (6 bases). Germline values: CDR1 MDHEN, CDR2 SYDVKM. The CDR3 is 13 amino acids. Trimming left V 4 bases short and J 2 bases short, with 7 bases between. Here the CDR3 DNA reads TGTGCCAGCAGTTGGGGGGTCACAGATACGCAGTATTTT. This encodes CASSWGVTDTQYF.

The chain carries TRBV18 and TRBJ2-2; D not resolved. V was trimmed by 5 bases and J by 5 bases, leaving 9 bases between them. The CDR3 is 13 amino acids. In germline, CDR1 is KGHSH, CDR2 LQKENI. CDR3 sequence reads: CASSETETGELFF. The CDR3 coding sequence is TGTGCCAGCTCAGAAACAGAAACCGGGGAGCTGTTTTTT.

This clonotype was observed at least ten times. V gene TRBV20-1 combines with J gene TRBJ2-2, with D tentatively TRBD2 (6 bases). The length of the CDR3 is 14 residues. Germline V gives CDR1 DFQATT, CDR2 SNEGSKA (reference sequence). CDR3 sequence reads: CGSPLGGITGELFF. DNA for the CDR3: TGCGGATCGCCGCTGGGCGGGATCACCGGGGAGCTGTTTTTT.

This clonotype was seen many times. The genes are TRBV7-2 and TRBJ2-1; D unclear. Trimming took off 0 bases at V and 12 bases at J, with 9 bases between the two ends. Germline CDR1 SGHTA, CDR2 FQGNSA. The CDR3 is 12 amino acids. The CDR3 bases are TGTGCCAGCAGCTTAGCCGACGGCTGGCAGTTCTTC. This encodes CASSLADGWQFF.

This clonotype was seen a handful of times. The chain is built from TRBV4-2 and TRBJ2-5; the D is unclear. Trimming pared 0 bases from V and 5 bases from J, leaving 10 bases between. Germline loops: CDR1 LGHNA, CDR2 YNFKEQ. CDR3 length: 14 residues. The CDR3 spells CASSQDLLGETQYF. The CDR3 DNA follows: TGTGCCAGCAGCCAAGACCTCCTCGGGGAGACCCAGTACTTC.

The chain combines TRBV7-2 with TRBJ1-5; tentatively, D is TRBD1 (5 bases). The CDR3 is 15 amino acids. CDR1 is SGHTA and CDR2 is FQGNSA in the germline V gene. V was pared by 8 bases and J by 3 bases, with 17 bases between. CDR3: CASRPGSGPNQPQHF. The CDR3 region has the DNA TGTGCCAGCCGGCCGGGGTCGGGGCCCAATCAGCCCCAGCATTTT. The complete variable domain, with remaining parts taken from reference TRBV7-2 and TRBJ1-5, reads GAGVSQSPSNKVTEKGKDVELRCDPISGHTALYWYRQSLGQGLEFLIYFQGNSAPDKSGLPSDRFSAERTGGSVSTLTIQRTQQEDSAVYLCASRPGSGPNQPQHFGDGTRLSIL.

This clonotype has a count of ten or more. V and J are TRBV5-1 and TRBJ2-7; 8 nucleotides line up with TRBD1. Losses at the gene ends were 4 bases for V and 3 bases for J; bases not matched to a gene: 6. The CDR3 is made up of 14 amino acids. Germline V gene lookup returns CDR1 SGHRS and CDR2 YFSETQ. The CDR3 nucleotides read TGCGCCAGCAGCCCAGGACAGGGCGGCTACGAGCAGTACTTC. It codes for CASSPGQGGYEQYF. The whole variable domain, remainder taken from reference TRBV5-1 and TRBJ2-7, is KAGVTQTPRYLIKTRGQQVTLSCSPISGHRSVSWYQQTPGQGLQFLFEYFSETQRNKGNFPGRFSGRQFSNSRSEMNVSTLELGDSALYLCASSPGQGGYEQYFGPGTRLTVT.

This clonotype has a single count. A much larger clonotype is one base distant, so this may be a read error. This CDR3 is CASGGVYNEQFF. CDR3 nucleotides: TGTGCCAGCGGGGGTGTCTACAATGAGCAGTTCTTC. V is TRBV6-5 and J is TRBJ2-1; perhaps D is TRBD1 or TRBD2 (5 bases each). The CDR3 runs to 12 residues. Deletions cut 8 bases from V and 3 bases from J, with 8 bases between. Germline CDR1 reads MNHEY; CDR2 reads SVGAGI.

The chain has TRBV20-1 and TRBJ2-1; 8 nucleotides align to TRBD2. The CDR3 loop spans 17 amino acids. Germline V lookup: CDR1 DFQATT, CDR2 SNEGSKA (reference sequence). The V segment lost 3 bases and the J segment 0 bases; nucleotides outside the gene matches: 10. The CDR3 here is CSARPPGGLSSYNEQFF. CDR3 sequence (DNA): TGCAGTGCTAGGCCCCCGGGGGGGCTCAGCTCCTACAATGAGCAGTTCTTC.

The chain combines TRBV7-2 with TRBJ1-1; 9 nucleotides align to TRBD1. This CDR3 comprises 14 residues. V was pared by 5 bases and J by 12 bases, with 13 bases of the junction left unmatched. In germline, CDR1 is SGHTA, CDR2 FQGNSA. The DNA for the CDR3 is TGTGCCAGCAGCCCGGGACAGGGAGGACGGCGGACTTTCTTT. It translates to CASSPGQGGRRTFF.

As to this clonotype: This may be a read error: a much more frequent sequence differs by one nucleotide. V is TRBV6-1 and J is TRBJ1-2; maybe TRBD1 (5 bases). The CDR3 totals 15 residues. Germline V gene sequence: CDR1 MNHNS, CDR2 SASEGT. The V and J ends lost 8 bases and 2 bases respectively, with 18 bases between them. The chain's CDR3 is CASRLRGRINYGYTF. The CDR3 nucleotides are TGTGCCAGCCGCCTCCGGGGCAGGATAAACTATGGCTACACCTTC.

This clonotype was seen at least ten times. Here the CDR3 DNA reads TGTGCCAGCAGCGTAGACATGGGACAAGAGACCCAGTACTTC. As protein: CASSVDMGQETQYF. The chain carries TRBV9 and TRBJ2-5; D unclear. Trimming cost V 0 bases and J 2 bases, with 8 bases left between them. Germline lookup yields CDR1 SGDLS and CDR2 YYNGEE. The CDR3 is made up of 14 amino acids.

This clonotype was seen a handful of times. The J gene is TRBJ2-7, the V gene TRBV7-2; possibly TRBD2 for D (7 bases). Trimming took 7 bases from V and 2 from J, leaving 18 bases between them. There are 15 residues in the CDR3. Germline V CDR1 and CDR2: SGHTA, FQGNSA. This CDR3 reads CASTSVAGATYEQYF. CDR3 DNA sequence: TGTGCCAGCACTTCTGTGGCGGGGGCCACCTACGAGCAGTACTTC.

The chain combines TRBV5-4 with TRBJ2-1, with 7 nucleotides matching TRBD2. From germline, CDR1 is SGHNT and CDR2 YYREEE (reference sequence). This CDR3 is 16 amino acids long. The V gene end was trimmed by 0 bases and the J gene end by 0 bases; junction bases not matched to a gene: 3. The DNA for the CDR3 is TGTGCCAGCAGCTTGGGCGGGGGACTCTCCTACAATGAGCAGTTCTTC. Translated, it gives CASSLGGGLSYNEQFF.

Ten or more counts support this clonotype. This chain connects TRBV7-2 to TRBJ2-3; D call uncertain. The CDR3 is 14 amino acids. Looked up from germline, CDR1 is SGHTA and CDR2 is FQGNSA. V was clipped by 4 bases and J by 5 bases, with 13 bases between them. As DNA, the CDR3 is TGTGCCAGCAGCTGGGATGATGGATTAGATACGCAGTATTTT. Its translation is CASSWDDGLDTQYF.

This clonotype was seen at least ten times. The gene calls are TRBV7-2 and TRBJ2-7; TRBD2 is a possible D gene (5 bases). V lost 2 bases and J 0 bases, leaving 8 bases between the germline ends. CDR1 is SGHTA and CDR2 is FQGNSA in the germline V gene. The CDR3 is 14 amino acids. CDR3 protein: CASSLMGSSYEQYF. The DNA of the CDR3 is TGTGCCAGCAGCTTAATGGGGAGCTCCTACGAGCAGTACTTC.

This clonotype was counted many times. CDR3: CASRRTTEAFF. CDR3 nucleotides: TGTGCCAGCAGGCGGACCACTGAAGCTTTCTTT. The chain employs TRBV6-5 and TRBJ1-1, with no clear D. V lost 6 bases and J 4 bases, leaving 6 bases between the germline ends. Per germline, CDR1 MNHEY and CDR2 SVGAGI. The CDR3 is 11 residues long.

A word on this clonotype: At one boundary the junction diverges from the germline segment, which might be a read error. The CDR3 sequence is CASSEPGTRPSTDTQYF. CDR3 DNA: TGTGCTAGCAGCGAACCCGGGACGCGTCCAAGCACAGATACGCAGTATTTT. J is TRBJ2-3 and V is TRBV7-7; D tentatively fits TRBD1 or TRBD2 (5 bases each). Per germline, CDR1 SSHAT and CDR2 FNYEAQ (reference sequence). This CDR3 is built from 17 residues. The full variable domain, completed using reference TRBV7-7 and TRBJ2-3, is GAGVSQSPRYKVTKRGQDVTLRCDPISSHATLYWYQQALGQGPEFLTYFNYEAQPDKSGLPSDRFSAERPEGSISTLTIQRTEQRDSAMYRCASSEPGTRPSTDTQYFGPGTRLTVL.

This clonotype was detected once. A much larger clone sits a single nucleotide away, making a read error possible. V is TRBV7-9 and J is TRBJ2-2; maybe TRBD2 (5 bases). The CDR3 runs to 14 residues. The germline CDR1 and CDR2 sequences are SEHNR and FQNEAQ (reference sequence). CDR3 in DNA: TGTTCCAGCAGCTCCCCCGCGGGCACCGGGGAGCTGTTTTTT. Encoded protein: CSSSSPAGTGELFF.

This clonotype occurred many times. The rearrangement uses TRBV5-6 and TRBJ2-7; either TRBD1 or TRBD2 may supply D (6 bases each). The V gene lost 1 base and the J gene lost 4 bases, with 15 bases spanning the gap. The CDR3 length is 15 residues. Germline loops: CDR1 SGHDT, CDR2 YYEEEE. DNA of the CDR3: TGTGCCAGCAGCTTGTGGGGGGCTGGGGGGTACGAGCAGTACTTC. The encoded protein is CASSLWGAGGYEQYF.

In its sample, this clonotype was seen many times. The V and J genes are TRBV18 and TRBJ2-7, with D unresolved. Germline CDR1 KGHSH, CDR2 LQKENI. The CDR3 contains 13 residues. V lost 3 bases and J 4 bases, leaving 10 bases between the germline ends. The CDR3: CASSPSQAYEQYF. CDR3 DNA: TGTGCCAGCTCACCTTCTCAGGCGTACGAGCAGTACTTC. Together with reference TRBV18 and TRBJ2-7, the CDR3 gives the full variable domain: NAGVMQNPRHLVRRRGQEARLRCSPMKGHSHVYWYRQLPEEGLKFMVYLQKENIIDESGMPKERFSAEFPKEGPSILRIQQVVRGDSAAYFCASSPSQAYEQYFGPGTRLTVT.

This clonotype has only a few counts. The chain couples TRBV11-2 to TRBJ2-5; 7 bases are shared with TRBD2. Germline V gives CDR1 SGHAT, CDR2 FQNNGV. The CDR3 totals 15 residues. The V and J ends lost 3 bases and 1 base, in that order; junction bases with no gene match: 5. As DNA, the CDR3 is TGTGCCAGCAGCTTGACCGGGGGGACCCAAGAGACCCAGTACTTC. This gives the protein CASSLTGGTQETQYF.